This TCR beta chain was recorded in a study of cytomegalovirus exposure and HLA in healthy donors. Study findings and constraints: Highly shared variants forming one cluster were likely a sequencing artifact.

This PCR relied on a set of 60 Vbeta primers and 13 Jbeta primers. Generated by immunoSEQ multiplex PCR, the TCRdb table keeps only in-frame clones and is missing some. The data show over 100,000 clones, approximately 74% seen once. V was pared by 7 bases and J by 0 bases, with 11 bases of the junction left unmatched. The germline gives CDR1 SGHKS, CDR2 YYEKEE (reference sequence). The CDR3 consists of 18 residues. Of note for this clone: No antigen is known for it.

The source material was PBMCs. The clonotype comes from a male donor in good health and CMV-seronegative. V gene TRBV5-5 combines with J gene TRBJ2-6, with 9 positions matching TRBD1. This CDR3 reads CASSGLQGAGSGANVLTF. The DNA for the CDR3 is TGTGCCAGCTCCGGACTACAGGGGGCCGGCTCTGGGGCCAACGTCCTGACTTTC.